This T cell receptor beta chain was recovered during a study of T cells in Graves' hyperthyroidism and ophthalmopathy. Study findings and constraints: Before onset, ophthalmopathy was predicted by the model a median 6.5 months earlier. From stable hyperthyroidism, ophthalmopathy was set apart by a 13 V-J model.

Not enrolled were patients with uncontrolled infection, other autoimmune disease, pregnancy or lactation. Based on clinical symptoms, serum thyroxine and TRAb, thyroid ultrasound and orbital computed tomography, diagnoses were reached. V was shortened by 2 bases and J by 0 bases, with 6 bases between the two germline ends. The CDR3 spans 14 residues. CDR1 is SGHDT and CDR2 is YYEEEE in the germline V gene. Amplified regions were TCR beta CDR3 sequences from RNA transcripts. RT-PCR in the first round (using the HTBI primer set) targeted the TCR CDR3. In TCRdb, the multiplex PCR reads were re-called with MiXCR into one record per CDR3 protein. Altogether some 760,000 distinct CDR3 sequences are present, 11% to 15% being singletons, with the ten largest covering roughly 10%. This clonotype was recorded at least ten times. Its cognate antigen is unknown.

Source material: blood. This sequence originates from a woman under 30 with Graves' hyperthyroidism. The chain uses TRBV5-6 and TRBJ2-1, with D hard to call. This CDR3 is CASSFGLSYNEQFF. The CDR3 bases are TGTGCCAGCAGCTTCGGGCTCTCCTACAATGAGCAGTTCTTC.